These 8 T cell receptor beta chains originate from one sample sequenced in a study of T-cell memory formation after mild COVID-19. TCRdb processed the 5' RACE reads anew with MiXCR; each CDR3 protein has one entry. The sample gives 350,000 to 450,000 distinct CDR3 sequences, 20% of which show up once; about 8.1% is in the top ten. Sequences were obtained from PBMCs or a T cell subset sorted from them (not recorded which). Receptors originate from an adult woman who had mild COVID-19 (a few samples of this study predate the infection). Cell type and time point are not known.

This clonotype was found a few times. The chain has TRBV10-3 and TRBJ1-2, with TRBD1 as a possible D gene (5 bases). The CDR3 consists of 13 residues. Trimming stripped 6 bases from V and 0 bases from J, with 8 bases between. The germline V gene has CDR1 ENHRY and CDR2 SYGVKD. The CDR3: CAIRGGPNYGYTF. DNA of the CDR3: TGTGCCATCAGGGGGGGACCTAACTATGGCTACACCTTC.

Only a few counts were recorded for this clonotype. This chain links TRBV20-1 with TRBJ2-5; D might be TRBD2 (6 bases). Germline V gene sequence: CDR1 DFQATT, CDR2 SNEGSKA (reference sequence). V was clipped by 2 bases and J by 5 bases, with 15 bases between them. The CDR3 length is 14 residues. CDR3 loop: CSARKSGTPETQYF. CDR3 bases: TGCAGTGCTAGAAAGTCCGGGACTCCGGAGACCCAGTACTTC.

The chain couples TRBV25-1 to TRBJ1-1; D call uncertain. V dropped 6 bases and J dropped 4 bases, with 6 bases sitting between them. Per the germline V gene, CDR1 is MGHDK and CDR2 is SYGVNS. This CDR3 contains 11 residues. The DNA of the CDR3 is TGTGCCAGCAGGGAGGGCACTGAAGCTTTCTTT. It specifies CASREGTEAFF.

This clonotype has more than one count but fewer than ten. The chain links TRBV12-3 or TRBV12-4 to TRBJ2-3; a possible D gene is TRBD2 (7 bases). The CDR3 covers 16 residues. V lost 0 bases to trimming and J lost 2 bases, with 12 bases between them. The CDR3 loop reads CASSLAGGRYTDTQYF. CDR3 coding DNA: TGTGCCAGCAGTTTAGCCGGGGGGCGTTACACAGATACGCAGTATTTT.

This clonotype appeared a few times. The chain carries TRBV7-8 and TRBJ2-2; 10 bases map to TRBD2. The V gene's germline CDR1 is SGHVS and CDR2 FQNEAQ. The CDR3 is 17 amino acids. The J segment lost 6 bases and the V segment lost 5 bases, leaving 12 bases of the junction unmatched. CDR3 in DNA: TGTGCCAGCAGCCTAGAGGGGCTAGCGGGAGTTTCCGGGGAGCTGTTTTTT. Translation: CASSLEGLAGVSGELFF.

The chain carries TRBV4-1 and TRBJ1-2; D gene uncertain. Germline V CDR1 and CDR2: MGHRA, YSYEKL. The CDR3 loop spans 14 amino acids. The V end lost 1 base, the J end lost 2 bases, and 8 bases lay between the germline ends. The CDR3: CASSQGAQNYGYTF. CDR3 DNA sequence: TGCGCCAGCAGCCAAGGGGCTCAAAACTATGGCTACACCTTC.

The table lists this clonotype with a few counts. The chain recombines TRBV7-9 with TRBJ1-1; no reliable D call. Germline-derived CDR1 and CDR2 are SEHNR and FQNEAQ (reference sequence). The CDR3 is made up of 15 amino acids. Trimming removed 5 bases at V and 4 bases at J, with 17 bases between. This chain's CDR3 is CASSGPDAGGTEAFF. In nucleotides, the CDR3 is TGTGCCAGCAGCGGCCCAGACGCCGGAGGCACTGAAGCTTTCTTT.

This chain joins TRBV13 and TRBJ1-2, with D perhaps matching TRBD1 (6 bases). CDR1 PRHDT and CDR2 FYEKMQ come from the germline V gene (reference sequence). The CDR3 runs 14 residues. V lost 0 bases, J lost 13 bases, and 18 bases lay in between. Here the CDR3 reads CASSLGTGGLVGTF. As DNA, the CDR3 is TGTGCCAGCAGCTTAGGGACAGGAGGCCTGGTCGGCACCTTC.